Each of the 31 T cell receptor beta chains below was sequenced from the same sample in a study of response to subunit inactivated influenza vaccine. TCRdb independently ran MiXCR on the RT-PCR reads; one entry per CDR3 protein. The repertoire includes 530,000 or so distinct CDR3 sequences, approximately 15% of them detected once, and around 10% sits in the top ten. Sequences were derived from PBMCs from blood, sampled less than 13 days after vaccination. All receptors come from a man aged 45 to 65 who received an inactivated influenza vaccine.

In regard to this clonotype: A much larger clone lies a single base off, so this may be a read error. The CDR3 DNA follows: TGTGCCATCAACTCTCTAGCGGGAGTTCCGACCGAGCAGTACTTC. Its translation: CAINSLAGVPTEQYF. V is TRBV10-3 and J is TRBJ2-7; TRBD2 aligns across 10 bases. Germline CDR1 ENHRY, CDR2 SYGVKD. The junction had 12 bases not matched to a gene; V was cut back by 7 bases and J by 6 bases. The CDR3 spans 15 residues.

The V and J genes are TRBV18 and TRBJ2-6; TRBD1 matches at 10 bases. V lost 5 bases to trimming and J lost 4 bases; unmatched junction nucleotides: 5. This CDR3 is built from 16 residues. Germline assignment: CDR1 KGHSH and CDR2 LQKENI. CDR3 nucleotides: TGTGCCAGCTCAACGGACAGGGGGAGAGGGGCCAACGTCCTGACTTTC. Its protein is CASSTDRGRGANVLTF.

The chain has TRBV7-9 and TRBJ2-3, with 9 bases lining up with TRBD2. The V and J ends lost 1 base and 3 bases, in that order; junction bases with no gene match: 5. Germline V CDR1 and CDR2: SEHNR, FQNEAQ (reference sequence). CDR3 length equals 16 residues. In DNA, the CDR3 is TGTGCCAGCAGCTTAGGTCCTAGCGGGGTAACAGATACGCAGTATTTT. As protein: CASSLGPSGVTDTQYF.

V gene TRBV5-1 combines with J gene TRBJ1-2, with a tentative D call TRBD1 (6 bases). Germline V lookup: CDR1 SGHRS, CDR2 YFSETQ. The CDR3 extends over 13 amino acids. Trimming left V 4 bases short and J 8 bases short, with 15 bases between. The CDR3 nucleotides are TGCGCCAGCAGCCGGGGGCAGGGTCGCGGCTACACCTTC. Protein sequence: CASSRGQGRGYTF. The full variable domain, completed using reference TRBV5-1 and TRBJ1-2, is KAGVTQTPRYLIKTRGQQVTLSCSPISGHRSVSWYQQTPGQGLQFLFEYFSETQRNKGNFPGRFSGRQFSNSRSEMNVSTLELGDSALYLCASSRGQGRGYTFGSGTRLTVV.

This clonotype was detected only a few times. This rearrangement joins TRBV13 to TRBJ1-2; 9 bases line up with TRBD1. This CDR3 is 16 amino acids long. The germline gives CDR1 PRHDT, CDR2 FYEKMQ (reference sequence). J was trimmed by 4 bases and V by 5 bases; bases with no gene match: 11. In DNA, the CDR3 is TGTGCCAGCAGCCGAGACGACACAGGGGGCACCTATGGCTACACCTTC. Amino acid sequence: CASSRDDTGGTYGYTF.

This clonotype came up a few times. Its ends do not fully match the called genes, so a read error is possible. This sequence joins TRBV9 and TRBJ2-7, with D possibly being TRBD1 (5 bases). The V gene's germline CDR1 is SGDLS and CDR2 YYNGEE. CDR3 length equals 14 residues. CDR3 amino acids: CASSVDQGSSEQYF. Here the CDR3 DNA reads TGTGCCAGCAGCGTAGACCAGGGCTCCTCCGAGCAGTACTTC.

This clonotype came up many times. CDR3 region: CASSLGRAGLGQPQHF. In DNA, the CDR3 is TGTGCCAGCAGTTTGGGGAGGGCAGGCCTGGGGCAGCCCCAGCATTTT. The rearrangement joins TRBV28 to TRBJ1-5; no clear D gene. Trimming cost V 3 bases and J 7 bases, with 19 bases left between them. CDR3 length: 16 residues. Germline V lookup: CDR1 MDHEN, CDR2 SYDVKM.

CDR3 protein: CASSLLAGGWGRNEQFF. The CDR3 region has the DNA TGTGCCAGCAGTTTACTAGCGGGAGGGTGGGGGAGGAATGAGCAGTTCTTC. The chain is built from TRBV28 and TRBJ2-1; 12 nucleotides line up with TRBD2. CDR1 is MDHEN and CDR2 is SYDVKM in the germline V gene. V was pared by 2 bases and J by 7 bases, with 9 bases of the junction left unmatched. The CDR3 contains 17 residues.

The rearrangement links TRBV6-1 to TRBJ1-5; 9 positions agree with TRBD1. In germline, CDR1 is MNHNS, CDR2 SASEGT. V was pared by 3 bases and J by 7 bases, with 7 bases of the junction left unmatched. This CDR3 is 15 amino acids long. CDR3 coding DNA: TGTGCCAGCAGTGACGGGACAGGGTCAGGGCAGCCCCAGCATTTT. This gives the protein CASSDGTGSGQPQHF.

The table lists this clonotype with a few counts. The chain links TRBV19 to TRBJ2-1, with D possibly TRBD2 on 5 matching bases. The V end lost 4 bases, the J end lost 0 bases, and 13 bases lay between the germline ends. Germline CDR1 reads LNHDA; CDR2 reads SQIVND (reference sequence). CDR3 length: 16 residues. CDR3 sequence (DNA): TGTGCCAGTAGTAGCGGCTCTGGGAGCTCCTACAATGAGCAGTTCTTC. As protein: CASSSGSGSSYNEQFF. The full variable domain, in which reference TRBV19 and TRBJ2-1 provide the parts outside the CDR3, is DGGITQSPKYLFRKEGQNVTLSCEQNLNHDAMYWYRQDPGQGLRLIYYSQIVNDFQKGDIAEGYSVSREKKESFPLTVTSAQKNPTAFYLCASSSGSGSSYNEQFFGPGTRLTVL.

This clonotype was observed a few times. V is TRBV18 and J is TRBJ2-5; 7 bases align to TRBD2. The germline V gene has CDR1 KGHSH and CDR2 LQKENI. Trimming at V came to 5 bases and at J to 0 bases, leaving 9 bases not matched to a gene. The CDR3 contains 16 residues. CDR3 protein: CASSRTSSGYQETQYF. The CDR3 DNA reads TGTGCCAGCTCAAGGACCTCTAGCGGTTACCAAGAGACCCAGTACTTC.

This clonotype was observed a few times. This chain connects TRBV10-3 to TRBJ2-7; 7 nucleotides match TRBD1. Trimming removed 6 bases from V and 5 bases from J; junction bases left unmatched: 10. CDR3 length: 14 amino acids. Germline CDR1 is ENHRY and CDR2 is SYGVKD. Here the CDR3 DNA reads TGTGCCATCAGAACCGAGCGACAGGGCCACGAGCAGTACTTC. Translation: CAIRTERQGHEQYF.

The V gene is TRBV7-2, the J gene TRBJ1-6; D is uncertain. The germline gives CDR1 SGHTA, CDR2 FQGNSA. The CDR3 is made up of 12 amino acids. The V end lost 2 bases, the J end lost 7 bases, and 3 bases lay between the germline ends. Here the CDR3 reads CASSLMNSPLHF. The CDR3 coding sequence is TGTGCCAGCAGCTTAATGAATTCACCCCTCCACTTT.

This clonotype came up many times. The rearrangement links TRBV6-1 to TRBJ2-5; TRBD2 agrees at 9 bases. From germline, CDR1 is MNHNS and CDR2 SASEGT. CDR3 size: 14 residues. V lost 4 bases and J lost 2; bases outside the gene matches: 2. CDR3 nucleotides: TGTGCCAGCAGTGTCCTAGCGGGGCAAGAGACCCAGTACTTC. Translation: CASSVLAGQETQYF.

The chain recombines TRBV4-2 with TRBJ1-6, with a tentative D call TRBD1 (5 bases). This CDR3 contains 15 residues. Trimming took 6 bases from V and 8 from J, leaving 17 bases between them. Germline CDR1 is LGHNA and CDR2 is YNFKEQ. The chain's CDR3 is CASSLKRDSDSPLHF. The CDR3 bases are TGTGCCAGCAGTCTTAAAAGGGACTCTGATTCACCCCTCCACTTT.

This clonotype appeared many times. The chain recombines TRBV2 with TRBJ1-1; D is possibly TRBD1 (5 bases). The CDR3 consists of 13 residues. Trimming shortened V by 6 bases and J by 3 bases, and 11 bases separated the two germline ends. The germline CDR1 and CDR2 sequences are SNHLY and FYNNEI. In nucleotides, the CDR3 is TGTGCCAGCAGCGTCTGGGGGGACACTGAAGCTTTCTTT. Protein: CASSVWGDTEAFF. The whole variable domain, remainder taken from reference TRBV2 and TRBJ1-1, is EPEVTQTPSHQVTQMGQEVILRCVPISNHLYFYWYRQILGQKVEFLVSFYNNEISEKSEIFDDQFSVERPDGSNFTLKIRSTKLEDSAMYFCASSVWGDTEAFFGQGTRLTVV.

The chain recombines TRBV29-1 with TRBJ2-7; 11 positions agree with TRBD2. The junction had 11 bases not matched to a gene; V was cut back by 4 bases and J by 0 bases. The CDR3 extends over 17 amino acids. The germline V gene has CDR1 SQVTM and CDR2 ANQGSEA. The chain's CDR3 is CSVGGRLAGQPSYEQYF. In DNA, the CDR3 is TGCAGCGTTGGGGGGAGACTAGCGGGACAACCCTCCTACGAGCAGTACTTC.

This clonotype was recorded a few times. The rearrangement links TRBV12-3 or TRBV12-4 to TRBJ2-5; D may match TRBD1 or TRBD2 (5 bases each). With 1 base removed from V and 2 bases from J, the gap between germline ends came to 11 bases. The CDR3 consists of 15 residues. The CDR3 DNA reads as TGTGCCAGCAGTTTAGGATTTGGGGGTCAAGAGACCCAGTACTTC. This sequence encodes CASSLGFGGQETQYF.

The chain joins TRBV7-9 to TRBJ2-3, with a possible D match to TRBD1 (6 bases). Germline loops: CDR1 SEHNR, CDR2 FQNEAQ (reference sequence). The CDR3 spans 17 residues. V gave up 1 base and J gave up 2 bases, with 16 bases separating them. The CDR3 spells CASSLVPWAGDTDTQYF. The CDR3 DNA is TGTGCCAGCAGCTTAGTTCCGTGGGCAGGGGACACAGATACGCAGTATTTT. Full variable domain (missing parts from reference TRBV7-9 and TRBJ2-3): DTGVSQNPRHKITKRGQNVTFRCDPISEHNRLYWYRQTLGQGPEFLTYFQNEAQLEKSRLLSDRFSAERPKGSFSTLEIQRTEQGDSAMYLCASSLVPWAGDTDTQYFGPGTRLTVL.

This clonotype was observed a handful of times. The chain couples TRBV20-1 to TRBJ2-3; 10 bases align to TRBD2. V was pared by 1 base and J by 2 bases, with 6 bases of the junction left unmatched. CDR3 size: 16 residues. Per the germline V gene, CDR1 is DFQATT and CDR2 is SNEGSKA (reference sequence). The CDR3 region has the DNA TGCAGTGCTAGAGCTAGCGGGGGCCTCCTCACAGATACGCAGTATTTT. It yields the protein CSARASGGLLTDTQYF.

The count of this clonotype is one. The CDR3 sequence is CASSFDRRRIRHNEQFF. CDR3 DNA: TGTGCCAGCAGCTTTGATAGGCGTCGGATACGGCACAATGAGCAGTTCTTC. J is TRBJ2-1 and V is TRBV5-4; D not certain. This CDR3 comprises 17 residues. Germline assignment: CDR1 SGHNT and CDR2 YYREEE (reference sequence). V was clipped by 2 bases and J by 5 bases, with 20 bases between them.

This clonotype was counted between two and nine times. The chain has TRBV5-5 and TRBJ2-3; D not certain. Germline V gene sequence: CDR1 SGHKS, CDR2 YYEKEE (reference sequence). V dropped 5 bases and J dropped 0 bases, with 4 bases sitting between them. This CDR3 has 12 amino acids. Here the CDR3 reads CASRESTDTQYF. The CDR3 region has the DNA TGTGCCAGCAGGGAAAGCACAGATACGCAGTATTTT.

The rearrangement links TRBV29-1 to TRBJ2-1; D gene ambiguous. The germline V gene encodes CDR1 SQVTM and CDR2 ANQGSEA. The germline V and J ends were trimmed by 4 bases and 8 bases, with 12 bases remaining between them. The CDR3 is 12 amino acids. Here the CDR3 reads CSVGGLSHEQFF. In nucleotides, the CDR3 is TGCAGCGTTGGTGGGTTGTCTCATGAGCAGTTCTTC.

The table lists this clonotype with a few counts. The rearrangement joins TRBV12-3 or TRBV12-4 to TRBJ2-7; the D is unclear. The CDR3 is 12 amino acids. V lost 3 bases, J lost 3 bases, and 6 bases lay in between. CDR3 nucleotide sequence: TGTGCCAGCAGTTTTCAGCGCTACGAGCAGTACTTC. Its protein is CASSFQRYEQYF.

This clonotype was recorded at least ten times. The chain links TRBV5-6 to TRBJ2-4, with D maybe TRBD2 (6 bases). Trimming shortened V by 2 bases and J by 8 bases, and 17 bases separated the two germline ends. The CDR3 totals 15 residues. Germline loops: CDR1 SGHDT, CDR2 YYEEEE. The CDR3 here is CASSFFSGGNHIQYF. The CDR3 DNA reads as TGTGCCAGCAGCTTCTTTTCTGGGGGGAACCACATTCAGTACTTC.

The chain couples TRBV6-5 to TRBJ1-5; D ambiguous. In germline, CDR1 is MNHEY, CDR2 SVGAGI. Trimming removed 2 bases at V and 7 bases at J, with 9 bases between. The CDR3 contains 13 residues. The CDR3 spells CASSYTSTQPQHF. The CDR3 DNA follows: TGTGCCAGCAGTTACACATCCACCCAGCCCCAGCATTTT.

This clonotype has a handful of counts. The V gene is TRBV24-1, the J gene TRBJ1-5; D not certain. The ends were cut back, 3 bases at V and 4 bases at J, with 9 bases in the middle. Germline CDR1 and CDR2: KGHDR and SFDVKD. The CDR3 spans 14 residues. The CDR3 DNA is TGTGCCACCAGTGATAGGGTAGGGAATCAGCCCCAGCATTTT. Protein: CATSDRVGNQPQHF.

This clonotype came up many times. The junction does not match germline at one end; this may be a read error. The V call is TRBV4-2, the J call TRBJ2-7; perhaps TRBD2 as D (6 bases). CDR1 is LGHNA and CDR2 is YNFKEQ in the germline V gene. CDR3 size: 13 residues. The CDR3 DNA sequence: TGCGCCAGCAGCCAAGGAGGGGCCTACGAGCAGTACTTC. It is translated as CASSQGGAYEQYF.

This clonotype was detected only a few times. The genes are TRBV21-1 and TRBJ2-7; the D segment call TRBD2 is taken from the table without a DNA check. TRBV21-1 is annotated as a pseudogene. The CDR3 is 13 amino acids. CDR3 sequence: CASSKVYEGEQYF. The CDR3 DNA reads TGTGCCAGCAGCAAAGTCTACGAGGGTGAGCAGTACTTC.

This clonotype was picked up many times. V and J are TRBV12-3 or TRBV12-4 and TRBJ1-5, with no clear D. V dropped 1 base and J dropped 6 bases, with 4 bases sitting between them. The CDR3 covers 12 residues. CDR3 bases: TGTGCCAGCAGTTTAGGGGTTCAGCCCCAGCATTTT. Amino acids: CASSLGVQPQHF.

CDR3 loop: CAISESWDSYNSPLHF. CDR3 nucleotides: TGTGCCATCAGTGAGTCGTGGGACAGCTATAATTCACCCCTCCACTTT. The genes are TRBV10-3 and TRBJ1-6, with 7 nucleotides matching TRBD1. V dropped 0 bases and J dropped 3; count of bases not matched to a gene: 2. Germline values: CDR1 ENHRY, CDR2 SYGVKD. The CDR3 contains 16 residues.